Sequencing of this T cell receptor beta chain was carried out in a study of blood T cell repertoires in COVID-19. Study-wide context: Samples taken during acute and convalescent COVID-19 were collected in the United States, Italy and Spain. The analysed material was cDNA or gDNA that came from T cells, B-cell-depleted T cells, or PBMCs.

With 8 bases clipped from V and 1 base from J, the junction kept 9 bases outside the gene matches. The CDR3 has 16 amino acids. Looked up from germline, CDR1 is SGHAT and CDR2 is FQNNGV. Original handling: Quantification of nucleated cells was approximated via reference gene primer amplification. Here immunoSEQ multiplex PCR was the method, and the copy in TCRdb shows in-frame clones only, minus some. D and trimming were read from the DNA, whereas the V and J calls and clone size are those reported in that table. The table lists approximately 76,000 clones, more than 80% of them singletons. The sample taken for sequencing was peripheral blood. The TCR originated in a woman of 80 years or more with active or convalescent COVID-19. The chain is built from TRBV11-2 and TRBJ2-5; the match to TRBD2 covers 11 bases. CDR3 amino acids: CASSTGLAGGQETQYF. In DNA form, the CDR3 reads TGTGCCAGCTCCACGGGGCTAGCGGGGGGCCAAGAGACCCAGTACTTC.